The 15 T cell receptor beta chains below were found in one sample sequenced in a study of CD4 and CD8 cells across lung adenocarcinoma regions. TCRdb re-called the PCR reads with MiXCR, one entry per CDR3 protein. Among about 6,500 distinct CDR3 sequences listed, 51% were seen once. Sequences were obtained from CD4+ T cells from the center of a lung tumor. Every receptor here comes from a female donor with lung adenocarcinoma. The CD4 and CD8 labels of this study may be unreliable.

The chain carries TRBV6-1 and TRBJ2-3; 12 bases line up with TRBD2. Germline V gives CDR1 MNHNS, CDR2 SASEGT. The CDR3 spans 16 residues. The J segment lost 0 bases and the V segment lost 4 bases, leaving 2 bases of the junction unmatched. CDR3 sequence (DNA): TGTGCCAGCAGTGGGCTAGCGGGAGGGAGCACAGATACGCAGTATTTT. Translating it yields CASSGLAGGSTDTQYF.

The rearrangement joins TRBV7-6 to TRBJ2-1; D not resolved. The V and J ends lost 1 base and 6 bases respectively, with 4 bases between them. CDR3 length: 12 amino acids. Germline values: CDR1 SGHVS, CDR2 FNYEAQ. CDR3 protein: CASSLGLNEQFF. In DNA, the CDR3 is TGTGCCAGCAGCTTAGGACTCAATGAGCAGTTCTTC. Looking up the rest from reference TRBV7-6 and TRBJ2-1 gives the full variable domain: GAGVSQSPRYKVTKRGQDVALRCDPISGHVSLYWYRQALGQGPEFLTYFNYEAQQDKSGLPNDRFSAERPEGSISTLTIQRTEQRDSAMYRCASSLGLNEQFFGPGTRLTVL.

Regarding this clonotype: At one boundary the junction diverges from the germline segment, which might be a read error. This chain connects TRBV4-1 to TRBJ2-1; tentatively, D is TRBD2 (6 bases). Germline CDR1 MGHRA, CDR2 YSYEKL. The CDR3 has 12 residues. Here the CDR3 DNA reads TGCGCCAGCAGCCGAGTAGCGGCCGAGCAGTACTTT. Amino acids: CASSRVAAEQYF.

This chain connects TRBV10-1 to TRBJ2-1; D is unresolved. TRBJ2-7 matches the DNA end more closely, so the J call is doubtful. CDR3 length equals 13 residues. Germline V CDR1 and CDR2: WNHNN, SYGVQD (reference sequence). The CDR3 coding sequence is TGCGCCAGCAGTGAGAATTGGGGTTACGAGCAGTACTTC. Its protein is CASSENWGYEQYF.

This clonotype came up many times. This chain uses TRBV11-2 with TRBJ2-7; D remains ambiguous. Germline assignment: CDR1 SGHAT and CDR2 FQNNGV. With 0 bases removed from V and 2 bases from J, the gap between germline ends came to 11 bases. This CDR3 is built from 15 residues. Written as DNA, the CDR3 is TGTGCCAGCAGCTTAGAAGGTAATAGTCCCTACGAGCAGTACTTC. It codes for CASSLEGNSPYEQYF.

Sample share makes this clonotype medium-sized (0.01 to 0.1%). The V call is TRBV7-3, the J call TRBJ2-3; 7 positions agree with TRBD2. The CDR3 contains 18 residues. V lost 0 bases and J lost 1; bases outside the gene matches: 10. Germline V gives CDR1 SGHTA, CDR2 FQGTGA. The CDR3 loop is CASSLTGSAGEGTDTQYF. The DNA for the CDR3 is TGTGCCAGCAGCTTAACTGGGTCGGCGGGAGAAGGCACAGATACGCAGTATTTT. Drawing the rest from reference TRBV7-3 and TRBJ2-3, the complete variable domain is GAGVSQTPSNKVTEKGKYVELRCDPISGHTALYWYRQSLGQGPEFLIYFQGTGAADDSGLPNDRFFAVRPEGSVSTLKIQRTERGDSAVYLCASSLTGSAGEGTDTQYFGPGTRLTVL.

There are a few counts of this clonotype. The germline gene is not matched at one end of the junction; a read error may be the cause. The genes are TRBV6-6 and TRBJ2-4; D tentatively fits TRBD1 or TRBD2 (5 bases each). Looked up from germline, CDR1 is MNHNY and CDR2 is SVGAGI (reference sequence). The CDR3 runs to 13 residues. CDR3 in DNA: TGCGCCTCGGGGCTGGGAGCCAAAAACACTCAGTACTTC. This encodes CASGLGAKNTQYF.

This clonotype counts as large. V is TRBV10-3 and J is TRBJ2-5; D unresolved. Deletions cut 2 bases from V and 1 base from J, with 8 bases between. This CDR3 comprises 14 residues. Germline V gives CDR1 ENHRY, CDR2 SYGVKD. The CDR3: CAISEGVAQETQYF. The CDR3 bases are TGTGCCATCAGTGAGGGTGTGGCCCAAGAGACCCAGTACTTC.

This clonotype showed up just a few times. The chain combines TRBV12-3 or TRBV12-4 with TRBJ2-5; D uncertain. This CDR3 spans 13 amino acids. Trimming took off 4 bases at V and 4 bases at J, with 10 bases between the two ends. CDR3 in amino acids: CASSSRARETQYF. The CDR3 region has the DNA TGTGCCAGCAGTTCAAGGGCCAGAGAGACCCAGTACTTC.

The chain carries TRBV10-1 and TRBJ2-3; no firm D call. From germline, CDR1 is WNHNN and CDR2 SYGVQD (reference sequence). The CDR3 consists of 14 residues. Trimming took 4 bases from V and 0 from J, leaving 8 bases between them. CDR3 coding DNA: TGCGCCAGCAGTGGGTTAACTAGCACAGATACGCAGTATTTT. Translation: CASSGLTSTDTQYF.

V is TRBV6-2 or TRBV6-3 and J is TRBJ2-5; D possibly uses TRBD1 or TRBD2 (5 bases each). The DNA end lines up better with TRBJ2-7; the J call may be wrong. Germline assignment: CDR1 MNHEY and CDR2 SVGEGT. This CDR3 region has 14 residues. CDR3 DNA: TGTGCCAGCAGTTACGGGACCCTCTCCTACGAGCAGTACTTC. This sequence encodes CASSYGTLSYEQYF.

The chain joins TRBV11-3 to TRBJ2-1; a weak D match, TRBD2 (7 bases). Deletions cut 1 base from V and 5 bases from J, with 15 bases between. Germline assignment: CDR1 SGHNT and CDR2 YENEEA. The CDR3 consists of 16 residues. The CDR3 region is CASSLVLGGGDNEQFF. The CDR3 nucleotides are TGTGCCAGCAGCTTAGTCTTAGGGGGAGGGGACAATGAGCAGTTCTTC.

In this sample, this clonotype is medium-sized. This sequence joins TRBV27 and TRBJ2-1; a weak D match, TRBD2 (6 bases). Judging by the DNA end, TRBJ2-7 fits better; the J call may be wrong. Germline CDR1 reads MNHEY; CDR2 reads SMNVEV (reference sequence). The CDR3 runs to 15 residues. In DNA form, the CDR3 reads TGTGCCAGCAGTTTATCCCCCGGGAGCTCCTACGAGCAGTACTTC. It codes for CASSLSPGSSYEQYF.

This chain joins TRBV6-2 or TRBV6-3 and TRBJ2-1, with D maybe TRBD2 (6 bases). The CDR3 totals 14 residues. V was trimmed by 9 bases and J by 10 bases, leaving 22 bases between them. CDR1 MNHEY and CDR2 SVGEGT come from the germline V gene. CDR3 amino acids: CASLRELPSYEQFF. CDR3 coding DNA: TGTGCCAGTCTCCGGGAGCTCCCCTCCTACGAGCAGTTCTTC.

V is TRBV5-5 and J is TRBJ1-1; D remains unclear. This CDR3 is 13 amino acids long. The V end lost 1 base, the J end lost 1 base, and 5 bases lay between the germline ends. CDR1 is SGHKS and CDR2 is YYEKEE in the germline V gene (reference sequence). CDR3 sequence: CASSLRQNTEAFF. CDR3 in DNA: TGTGCCAGCAGCTTGCGACAGAACACTGAAGCTTTCTTT.